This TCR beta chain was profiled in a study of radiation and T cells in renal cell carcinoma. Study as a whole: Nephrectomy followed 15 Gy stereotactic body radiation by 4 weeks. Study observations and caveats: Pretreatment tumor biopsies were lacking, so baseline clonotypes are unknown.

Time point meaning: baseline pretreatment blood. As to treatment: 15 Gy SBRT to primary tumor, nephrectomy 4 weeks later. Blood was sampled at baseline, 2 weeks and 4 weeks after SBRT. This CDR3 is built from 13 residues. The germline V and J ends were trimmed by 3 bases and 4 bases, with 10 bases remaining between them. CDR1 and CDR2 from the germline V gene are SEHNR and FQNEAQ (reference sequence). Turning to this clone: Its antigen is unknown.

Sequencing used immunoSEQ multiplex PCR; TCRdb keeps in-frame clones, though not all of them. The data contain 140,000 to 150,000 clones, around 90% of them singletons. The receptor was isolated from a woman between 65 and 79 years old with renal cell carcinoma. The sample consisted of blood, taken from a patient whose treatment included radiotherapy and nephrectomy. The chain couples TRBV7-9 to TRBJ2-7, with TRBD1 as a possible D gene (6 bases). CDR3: CASSFLTGYEQYF. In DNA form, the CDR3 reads TGTGCCAGCAGCTTCCTGACAGGATACGAGCAGTACTTC.